The 18 T cell receptor beta chains listed next were all sequenced from one sample in a study of response to subunit inactivated influenza vaccine. TCRdb reanalysed the RT-PCR reads using MiXCR and keeps one entry per CDR3 protein. The sample lists around 530,000 distinct CDR3 sequences, approximately 15% seen once, with about 3% in the top ten. The starting material was CD4+ T cells sorted from PBMCs, obtained less than 30 months after vaccination. The receptors were gathered from a man aged 50 to 69 who received an inactivated influenza vaccine.

This clonotype was picked up a small number of times. The DNA of the CDR3 is TGCAGTGCTAGAGATTCGGGACCACATCCAGGGCAGCCCCAGCATTTT. It yields the protein CSARDSGPHPGQPQHF. The V call is TRBV20-1, the J call TRBJ1-5; tentative D call: TRBD1 (5 bases). Trimming removed 0 bases from V and 7 bases from J, with 19 bases in between. The V gene's germline CDR1 is DFQATT and CDR2 SNEGSKA (reference sequence). The CDR3 runs to 16 residues.

V usage is TRBV28 and J usage is TRBJ1-6; possible D gene TRBD1, 6 bases. Germline loops: CDR1 MDHEN, CDR2 SYDVKM. V gave up 7 bases and J gave up 0 bases, with 13 bases separating them. This CDR3 has 16 residues. This CDR3 is CASKPTGFSYNSPLHF. The CDR3 DNA is TGTGCCAGCAAACCTACAGGGTTCTCCTATAATTCACCCCTCCACTTT.

The genes are TRBV15 and TRBJ1-5, with D maybe TRBD1 (6 bases). Germline V lookup: CDR1 LNHNV, CDR2 YYDKDF (reference sequence). CDR3 length: 16 amino acids. Trimming pared 1 base from V and 0 bases from J, leaving 10 bases between. The chain's CDR3 is CATSRGGGGSNQPQHF. The DNA of the CDR3 is TGTGCCACCAGCAGAGGAGGGGGTGGTAGCAATCAGCCCCAGCATTTT.

The chain couples TRBV3-1 to TRBJ2-5; D is possibly TRBD2 (5 bases). Trimming pared 5 bases from V and 5 bases from J, leaving 15 bases between. The CDR3 is 14 residues long. The V gene's germline CDR1 is LGHDT and CDR2 YNNKEL (reference sequence). The chain's CDR3 is CASSGLHGSETQYF. In nucleotides, the CDR3 is TGTGCCAGCAGCGGACTGCATGGCAGCGAGACCCAGTACTTC.

This clonotype showed up many times. V usage is TRBV29-1 and J usage is TRBJ2-5, with TRBD2 as a possible D gene (6 bases). Trimming pared 6 bases from V and 4 bases from J, leaving 15 bases between. The CDR3 totals 13 residues. Germline loops: CDR1 SQVTM, CDR2 ANQGSEA. The CDR3 spells CSVRDSYGETQYF. DNA of the CDR3: TGCAGCGTCCGGGACTCCTACGGAGAGACCCAGTACTTC.

V usage is TRBV12-3 or TRBV12-4 and J usage is TRBJ1-1; unclear D gene. This CDR3 has 14 residues. The germline V and J ends were trimmed by 7 bases and 0 bases, with 12 bases remaining between them. The CDR3 loop is CASTLRSLNTEAFF. The CDR3 nucleotides are TGTGCCAGCACCCTTAGGAGTTTGAACACTGAAGCTTTCTTT.

This chain uses TRBV27 with TRBJ2-7, with D possibly TRBD1 on 7 matching bases. The V end lost 5 bases, the J end lost 3 bases, and 17 bases lay between the germline ends. The CDR3 runs 15 residues. From germline, CDR1 is MNHEY and CDR2 SMNVEV (reference sequence). The CDR3 bases are TGTGCCAGCAGTCCCACCAGGGGGGCATTCTACGAGCAGTACTTC. This codes for CASSPTRGAFYEQYF.

The table lists this clonotype with many counts. The CDR3 DNA is TGTGCCAGCAGCATCGGACAGACTAGCACAGATACGCAGTATTTT. As protein: CASSIGQTSTDTQYF. The V gene is TRBV5-6, the J gene TRBJ2-3; possibly TRBD1 for D (6 bases). The CDR3 spans 15 residues. V dropped 4 bases and J dropped 0 bases, with 12 bases sitting between them. Germline V CDR1 and CDR2: SGHDT, YYEEEE.

CDR3 residues: CSASPGTYEQYF. The CDR3 nucleotides read TGCAGTGCTAGCCCCGGAACTTACGAGCAGTACTTC. The V call is TRBV20-1, the J call TRBJ2-7; D is unclear. CDR3 length: 12 residues. V dropped 3 bases and J dropped 4 bases, with 10 bases sitting between them. Looked up from germline, CDR1 is DFQATT and CDR2 is SNEGSKA (reference sequence).

The chain is built from TRBV20-1 and TRBJ2-4, with TRBD1 identical over 9 bases. V lost 3 bases and J lost 2; bases outside the gene matches: 8. The length of the CDR3 is 16 residues. Germline-derived CDR1 and CDR2 are DFQATT and SNEGSKA (reference sequence). Here the CDR3 reads CSASSPGQGTKNIQYF. For the CDR3, the DNA is TGCAGTGCTAGTAGTCCGGGACAGGGAACCAAAAACATTCAGTACTTC.

This clonotype was detected a few times. This sequence joins TRBV20-1 and TRBJ2-3, with D uncertain. V was shortened by 3 bases and J by 0 bases, with 13 bases between the two germline ends. Germline V CDR1 and CDR2: DFQATT, SNEGSKA (reference sequence). The CDR3 is 15 residues long. CDR3 DNA: TGCAGTGCTAGTTCTGTTGCGGCTAGCACAGATACGCAGTATTTT. The encoded protein is CSASSVAASTDTQYF.

This clonotype has a count of ten or more. The gene calls are TRBV6-6 and TRBJ1-4; maybe TRBD1 (5 bases). The germline V gene has CDR1 MNHNY and CDR2 SVGAGI (reference sequence). This CDR3 spans 12 amino acids. V lost 10 bases, J lost 8 bases, and 14 bases lay in between. The DNA for the CDR3 is TGTGCCATCTCTGGGGGACCGGAAAAACTGTTTTTT. Translating gives CAISGGPEKLFF.

J is TRBJ2-1 and V is TRBV10-3, with 12 bases that match TRBD1. The junction had 9 bases not matched to a gene; V was cut back by 5 bases and J by 10 bases. CDR1 and CDR2 from the germline V gene are ENHRY and SYGVKD. CDR3 length: 15 amino acids. CDR3: CAISSRGQGAEEQFF. Written as DNA, the CDR3 is TGTGCCATCAGTTCCAGGGGACAGGGGGCGGAAGAGCAGTTCTTC.

The chain recombines TRBV10-3 with TRBJ2-2; D is undetermined. The CDR3 is 13 residues long. In germline, CDR1 is ENHRY, CDR2 SYGVKD. Trimming shortened V by 6 bases and J by 0 bases, and 5 bases separated the two germline ends. CDR3 sequence: CAISLSNTGELFF. CDR3 bases: TGTGCCATCAGCCTATCGAACACCGGGGAGCTGTTTTTT.

This clonotype was recorded a few times. This CDR3 is CASSLLGIRETQYF. The CDR3 DNA sequence: TGCGCCAGCAGCTTGTTGGGTATCCGGGAGACCCAGTACTTC. The chain links TRBV5-1 to TRBJ2-5, with D hard to call. CDR3 size: 14 residues. The V end was cut by 1 base, the J end by 5 bases, with 12 bases between. Germline loops: CDR1 SGHRS, CDR2 YFSETQ.

This clonotype was observed at least ten times. CDR3 bases: TGTGCCAGCAGCTTTATCTCAGGGACAGATACGCAGTATTTT. This gives the protein CASSFISGTDTQYF. The rearrangement links TRBV7-2 to TRBJ2-3, with D possibly being TRBD1 (5 bases). V lost 3 bases, J lost 3 bases, and 10 bases lay in between. Per the germline V gene, CDR1 is SGHTA and CDR2 is FQGNSA. The CDR3 consists of 14 residues. Variable domain in full (rest from reference TRBV7-2 and TRBJ2-3): GAGVSQSPSNKVTEKGKDVELRCDPISGHTALYWYRQSLGQGLEFLIYFQGNSAPDKSGLPSDRFSAERTGGSVSTLTIQRTQQEDSAVYLCASSFISGTDTQYFGPGTRLTVL.

The V call is TRBV20-1, the J call TRBJ1-1; D gene ambiguous. CDR3 length equals 12 residues. Germline CDR1 reads DFQATT; CDR2 reads SNEGSKA (reference sequence). V was pared by 4 bases and J by 0 bases, with 6 bases between. The CDR3 DNA is TGCAGTGCTATAACCATGAACACTGAAGCTTTCTTT. Protein product: CSAITMNTEAFF.

The chain uses TRBV7-2 and TRBJ2-6, with unresolved D. The CDR3 length is 14 residues. V lost 5 bases and J lost 4, with 9 bases in between. Per the germline V gene, CDR1 is SGHTA and CDR2 is FQGNSA. The CDR3 here is CASSPRLGANVLTF. Written as DNA, the CDR3 is TGTGCCAGCAGCCCGCGACTCGGGGCCAACGTCCTGACTTTC.